These 11 T cell receptor beta chains were all obtained from the same sample, sequenced in a study of T cell changes during pregnancy in multiple sclerosis. Assay: immunoSEQ multiplex PCR; the TCRdb copy retains only in-frame clones and omits some. Of about 130,000 clones listed, about 95% are singletons. The sample in question was peripheral blood, obtained after pregnancy. The receptors were sampled from a female donor with multiple sclerosis, enrolled in a pregnancy study.

This sequence joins TRBV4-1 and TRBJ2-1, with TRBD2 matching over 10 bases. Germline lookup yields CDR1 MGHRA and CDR2 YSYEKL. The V segment lost 1 base and the J segment 5 bases; nucleotides outside the gene matches: 2. The CDR3 spans 15 residues. The CDR3 sequence: CASSQASGRNNEQFF. In DNA, the CDR3 is TGCGCCAGCAGCCAAGCTAGCGGGAGAAACAATGAGCAGTTCTTC.

The chain uses TRBV11-1 and TRBJ1-1, with a tentative D call TRBD1 (5 bases). Germline V CDR1 and CDR2: SGHAT, FQDESV (reference sequence). This CDR3 contains 15 residues. Trimming stripped 6 bases from V and 0 bases from J, with 14 bases between. Here the CDR3 DNA reads TGTGCCAGCAGTTTGACAGCCTATATGAACACTGAAGCTTTCTTT. It yields the protein CASSLTAYMNTEAFF. The full variable domain, rest sourced from reference TRBV11-1 and TRBJ1-1, is EAEVAQSPRYKITEKSQAVAFWCDPISGHATLYWYRQILGQGPELLVQFQDESVVDDSQLPKDRFSAERLKGVDSTLKIQPAELGDSAMYLCASSLTAYMNTEAFFGQGTRLTVV.

The chain has TRBV25-1 and TRBJ2-7; 7 positions match TRBD1. V lost 4 bases and J lost 4; bases outside the gene matches: 13. In germline, CDR1 is MGHDK, CDR2 SYGVNS. The CDR3 is made up of 16 amino acids. DNA of the CDR3: TGTGCCAGCAGTGGGATCACGACAGGGAACCCTTACGAGCAGTACTTC. Amino acids: CASSGITTGNPYEQYF.

This chain uses TRBV18 with TRBJ1-5; D is unclear. The V and J ends lost 3 bases and 0 bases respectively, with 9 bases between them. This CDR3 has 15 residues. Germline V gene data show CDR1 as KGHSH and CDR2 as LQKENI. The CDR3: CASSPESYSNQPQHF. CDR3 bases: TGTGCCAGCTCACCGGAGTCATATAGCAATCAGCCCCAGCATTTT. The whole variable domain, remainder taken from reference TRBV18 and TRBJ1-5, is NAGVMQNPRHLVRRRGQEARLRCSPMKGHSHVYWYRQLPEEGLKFMVYLQKENIIDESGMPKERFSAEFPKEGPSILRIQQVVRGDSAAYFCASSPESYSNQPQHFGDGTRLSIL.

The chain links TRBV29-1 to TRBJ2-1; tentative D call: TRBD1 (5 bases). The germline V and J ends were trimmed by 6 bases and 2 bases, with 11 bases remaining between them. The germline CDR1 and CDR2 sequences are SQVTM and ANQGSEA. The CDR3 loop spans 13 amino acids. CDR3 in amino acids: CSVRLGAYNEQFF. DNA of the CDR3: TGCAGCGTCCGCCTAGGGGCCTACAATGAGCAGTTCTTC.

The rearrangement uses TRBV4-3 and TRBJ2-3; 8 nucleotides match TRBD2. The germline V gene encodes CDR1 LGHNA and CDR2 YSLEER. This CDR3 spans 18 amino acids. The V and J ends lost 0 bases and 4 bases, in that order; junction bases with no gene match: 12. Here the CDR3 DNA reads TGCGCCAGCAGCCAAGATGGTAAAGGGACTAGTGTCCCAGATACGCAGTATTTT. This translates into CASSQDGKGTSVPDTQYF.

The rearrangement uses TRBV19 and TRBJ1-1, with D possibly TRBD1 on 6 matching bases. There are 15 residues in the CDR3. Trimming stripped 4 bases from V and 0 bases from J, with 12 bases between. The germline V gene encodes CDR1 LNHDA and CDR2 SQIVND (reference sequence). This chain's CDR3 is CASSTRGQLNTEAFF. As DNA, the CDR3 is TGTGCCAGTAGTACCCGAGGACAGCTGAACACTGAAGCTTTCTTT.

The DNA of the CDR3 is TGTGCCAGTAGTACCGGGACTAGCGGGAGGTTGTCCTACAATGAGCAGTTCTTC. The encoded protein is CASSTGTSGRLSYNEQFF. This rearrangement joins TRBV19 to TRBJ2-1; the match to TRBD2 covers 15 bases. V lost 4 bases to trimming and J lost 1 base; unmatched junction nucleotides: 5. Looked up from germline, CDR1 is LNHDA and CDR2 is SQIVND (reference sequence). The CDR3 is 18 amino acids.

This chain joins TRBV12-5 and TRBJ1-4; 8 bases agree with TRBD1. The germline CDR1 and CDR2 sequences are LGHNT and FRNRAP. The CDR3 length is 17 residues. The ends lost 0 bases at V and 8 bases at J; junction bases unmatched: 11. The CDR3 reads CASGLVLDRDFREKLFF. CDR3 DNA sequence: TGTGCTAGTGGTTTGGTACTGGACAGGGACTTTAGAGAAAAACTGTTTTTT.

This sequence joins TRBV29-1 and TRBJ2-5; 10 bases map to TRBD1. CDR3 length: 15 amino acids. The germline V gene has CDR1 SQVTM and CDR2 ANQGSEA. Germline trimming cut 1 base from V and 3 bases from J; bases unmatched to any gene: 5. The CDR3, as DNA: TGCAGCGTTGAAGCCCCGGACAGGGGGGAAGAGACCCAGTACTTC. Translation gives CSVEAPDRGEETQYF.

The rearrangement links TRBV30 to TRBJ2-7; 7 positions match TRBD1. CDR3 length: 12 amino acids. V dropped 5 bases and J dropped 6; count of bases not matched to a gene: 7. The germline V gene encodes CDR1 GTSNPN and CDR2 SVGIG (reference sequence). CDR3 bases: TGTGCCTGGGCCAAACAGGGGACCGAGCAGTACTTC. Protein product: CAWAKQGTEQYF.